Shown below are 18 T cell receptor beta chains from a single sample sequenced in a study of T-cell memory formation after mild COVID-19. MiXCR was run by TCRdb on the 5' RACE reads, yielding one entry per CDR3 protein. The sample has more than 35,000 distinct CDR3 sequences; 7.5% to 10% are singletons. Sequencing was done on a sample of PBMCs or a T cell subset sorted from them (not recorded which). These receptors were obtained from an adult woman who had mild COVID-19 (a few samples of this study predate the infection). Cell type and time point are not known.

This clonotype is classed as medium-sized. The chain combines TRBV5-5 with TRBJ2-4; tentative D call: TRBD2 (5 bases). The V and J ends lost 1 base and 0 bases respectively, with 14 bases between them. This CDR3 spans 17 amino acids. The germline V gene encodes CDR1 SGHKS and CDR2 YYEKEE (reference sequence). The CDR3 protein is CASSLNGAAVAKNIQYF. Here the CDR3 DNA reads TGTGCCAGCAGCTTGAACGGAGCGGCAGTAGCCAAAAACATTCAGTACTTC.

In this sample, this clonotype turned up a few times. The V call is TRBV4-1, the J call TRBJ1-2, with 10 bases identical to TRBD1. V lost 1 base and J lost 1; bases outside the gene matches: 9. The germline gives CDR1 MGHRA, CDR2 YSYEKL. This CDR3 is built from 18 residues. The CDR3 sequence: CASSQADRGRGFNYGYTF. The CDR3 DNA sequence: TGCGCCAGCAGCCAAGCCGACAGGGGGCGAGGTTTTAACTATGGCTACACCTTC.

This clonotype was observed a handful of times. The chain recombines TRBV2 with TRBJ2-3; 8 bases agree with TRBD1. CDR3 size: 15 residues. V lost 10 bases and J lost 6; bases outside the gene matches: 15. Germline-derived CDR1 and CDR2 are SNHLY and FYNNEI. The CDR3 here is CATLSRQGPLDTQYF. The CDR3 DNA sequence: TGTGCCACTCTTTCCCGACAGGGGCCCTTGGATACGCAGTATTTT. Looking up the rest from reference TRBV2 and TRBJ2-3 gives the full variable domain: EPEVTQTPSHQVTQMGQEVILRCVPISNHLYFYWYRQILGQKVEFLVSFYNNEISEKSEIFDDQFSVERPDGSNFTLKIRSTKLEDSAMYFCATLSRQGPLDTQYFGPGTRLTVL.

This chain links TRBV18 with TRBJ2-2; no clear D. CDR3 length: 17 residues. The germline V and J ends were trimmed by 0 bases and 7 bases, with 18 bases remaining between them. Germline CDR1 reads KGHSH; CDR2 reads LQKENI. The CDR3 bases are TGTGCCAGCTCACCACCGCCGGGCCCCAGTCTCGGCGGGGAGCTGTTTTTT. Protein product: CASSPPPGPSLGGELFF.

CDR3 nucleotide sequence: TGTGCCAGCCGGACTAGCGGGGCTAGGGAGCAGTACTTC. Encoded protein: CASRTSGAREQYF. The rearrangement links TRBV2 to TRBJ2-7; the match to TRBD2 covers 12 bases. CDR1 and CDR2 from the germline V gene are SNHLY and FYNNEI. J gave up 7 bases and V 8 bases, and 6 bases lay outside the gene matches. The CDR3 covers 13 residues.

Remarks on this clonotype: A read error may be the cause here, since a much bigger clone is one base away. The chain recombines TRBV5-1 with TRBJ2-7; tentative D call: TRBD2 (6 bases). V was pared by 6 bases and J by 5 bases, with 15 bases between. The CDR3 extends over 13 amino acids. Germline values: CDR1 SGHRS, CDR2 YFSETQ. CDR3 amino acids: CASNPGGFHEQYF. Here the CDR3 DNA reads TGCGCCAGCAACCCCGGGGGATTTCACGAGCAGTACTTC.

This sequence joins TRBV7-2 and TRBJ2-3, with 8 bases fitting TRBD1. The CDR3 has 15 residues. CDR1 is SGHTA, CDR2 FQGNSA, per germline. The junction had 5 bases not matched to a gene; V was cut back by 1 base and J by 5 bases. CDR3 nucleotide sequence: TGTGCCAGCAGCTTAGGGCAGGGGGCCGTAGATACGCAGTATTTT. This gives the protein CASSLGQGAVDTQYF.

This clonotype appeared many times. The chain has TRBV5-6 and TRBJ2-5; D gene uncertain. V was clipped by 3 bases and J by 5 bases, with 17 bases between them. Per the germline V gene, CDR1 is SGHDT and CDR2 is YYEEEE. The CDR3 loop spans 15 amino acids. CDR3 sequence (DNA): TGTGCCAGCAGCTCAGTGACTGGCCCCTATGAGACCCAGTACTTC. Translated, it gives CASSSVTGPYETQYF.

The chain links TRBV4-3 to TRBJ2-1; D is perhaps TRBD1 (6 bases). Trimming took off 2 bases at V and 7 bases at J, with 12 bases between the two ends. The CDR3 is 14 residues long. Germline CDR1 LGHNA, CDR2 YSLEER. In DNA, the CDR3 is TGCGCCAGCAGCCAATCGACGAGGGGGAATGAGCAGTTCTTC. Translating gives CASSQSTRGNEQFF.

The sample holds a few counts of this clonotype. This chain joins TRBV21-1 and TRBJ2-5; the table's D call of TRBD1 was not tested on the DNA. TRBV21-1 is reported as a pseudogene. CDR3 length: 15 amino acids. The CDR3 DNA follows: TGTGCCAGCAGCAAAGTGGTCTGTCCCCGAGAGACCCAGTACTTC. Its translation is CASSKVVCPRETQYF.

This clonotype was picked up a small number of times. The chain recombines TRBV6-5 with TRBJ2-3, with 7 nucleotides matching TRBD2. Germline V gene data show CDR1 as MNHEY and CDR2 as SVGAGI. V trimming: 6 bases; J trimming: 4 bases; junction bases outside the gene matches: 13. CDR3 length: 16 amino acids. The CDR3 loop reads CASRTRLAGFADTQYF. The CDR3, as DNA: TGTGCCAGCAGAACACGACTAGCTGGGTTTGCAGATACGCAGTATTTT.

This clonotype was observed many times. The CDR3 sequence is CASSSVGGRRNEQFF. Here the CDR3 DNA reads TGTGCCAGCAGCTCTGTGGGCGGGAGGAGGAATGAGCAGTTCTTC. The chain is built from TRBV7-2 and TRBJ2-1; 8 bases line up with TRBD2. Germline V gives CDR1 SGHTA, CDR2 FQGNSA. CDR3 length equals 15 residues. Trimming removed 4 bases from V and 7 bases from J; junction bases left unmatched: 9.

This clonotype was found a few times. CDR3 in amino acids: CASSLRSEWAQYF. CDR3 bases: TGTGCCAGCAGCCTACGGTCCGAGTGGGCCCAGTACTTC. The genes are TRBV3-1 and TRBJ2-5, with D unclear. Trimming removed 4 bases at V and 9 bases at J, with 15 bases between. The germline gives CDR1 LGHDT, CDR2 YNNKEL (reference sequence). The CDR3 covers 13 residues.

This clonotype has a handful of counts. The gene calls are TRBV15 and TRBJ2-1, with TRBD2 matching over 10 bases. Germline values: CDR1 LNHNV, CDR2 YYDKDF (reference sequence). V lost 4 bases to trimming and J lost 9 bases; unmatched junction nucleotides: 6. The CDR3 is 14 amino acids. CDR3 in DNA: TGTGCCACCAGCACGGGACTAGCGCGGGGTGAGCAGTTCTTC. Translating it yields CATSTGLARGEQFF. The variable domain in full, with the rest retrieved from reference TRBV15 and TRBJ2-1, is DAMVIQNPRYQVTQFGKPVTLSCSQTLNHNVMYWYQQKSSQAPKLLFHYYDKDFNNEADTPDNFQSRRPNTSFCFLDIRSPGLGDTAMYLCATSTGLARGEQFFGPGTRLTVL.

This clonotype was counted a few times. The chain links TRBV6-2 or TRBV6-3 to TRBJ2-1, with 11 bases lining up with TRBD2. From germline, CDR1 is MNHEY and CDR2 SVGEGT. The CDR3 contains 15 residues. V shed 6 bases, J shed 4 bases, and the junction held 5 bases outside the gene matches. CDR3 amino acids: CASSPLAGVYNEQFF. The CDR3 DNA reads TGTGCCAGCAGCCCACTAGCGGGAGTATACAATGAGCAGTTCTTC.

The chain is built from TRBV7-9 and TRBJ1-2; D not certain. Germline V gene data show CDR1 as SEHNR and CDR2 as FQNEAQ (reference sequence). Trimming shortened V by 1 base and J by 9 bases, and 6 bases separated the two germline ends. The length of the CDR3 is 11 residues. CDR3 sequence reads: CASSLVERYTF. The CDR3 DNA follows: TGTGCCAGCAGCTTAGTCGAACGCTACACCTTC.

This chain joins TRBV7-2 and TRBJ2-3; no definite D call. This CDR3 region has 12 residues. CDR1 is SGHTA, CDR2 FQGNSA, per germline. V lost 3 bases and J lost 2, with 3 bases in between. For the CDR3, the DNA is TGTGCCAGCAGCTTCAACACAGATACGCAGTATTTT. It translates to CASSFNTDTQYF.

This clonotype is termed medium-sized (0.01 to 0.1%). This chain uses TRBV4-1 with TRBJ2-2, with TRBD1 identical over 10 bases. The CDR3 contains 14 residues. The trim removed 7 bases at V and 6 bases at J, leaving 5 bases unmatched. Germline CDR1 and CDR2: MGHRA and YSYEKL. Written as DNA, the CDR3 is TGCGCCAGCACCCACGACAGGGGGCCCGGGGAGCTGTTTTTT. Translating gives CASTHDRGPGELFF.